This is a list of T cell receptor beta chains from one sample in a study of T cell responses to AZD1222 COVID-19 vaccine. Data came from immunoSEQ multiplex PCR; TCRdb stores just in-frame clones and leaves some out. Of about 94,000 clones detected, around nine tenths appear once; the ten largest clones hold 9% to 13%. The source material was peripheral blood, sampled 28 days after the second AZD1222 dose. The source is an adult who received the AZD1222 COVID-19 vaccine. Both conserved end residues are part of each CDR3. D genes are given only for firm matches. Clone size, where shown, is once, few, many, or a class for clones that have expanded.

J gene: TRBJ1-5
clone size: -
D gene: -
V gene: TRBV2
CDR3 DNA: TGTGCCAGCAGTGAAGCCCTGGGGCCCCAAAGCAATCAGCCCCAGCATTTT
CDR3 protein: CASSEALGPQSNQPQHF

J gene: TRBJ2-1
clone size: -
D gene: TRBD1
V gene: TRBV27
CDR3 DNA: TGTGCCAGCAGTTTAATGGGACAGTACAATGAGCAGTTCTTC
CDR3 protein: CASSLMGQYNEQFF

J gene: TRBJ2-3
clone size: -
D gene: -
V gene: TRBV7-6
CDR3 DNA: TGTGCCAGCAGCCTCCTCGGACACACCACAGATACGCAGTATTTT
CDR3 protein: CASSLLGHTTDTQYF

J gene: TRBJ2-1
clone size: -
D gene: -
V gene: TRBV9
CDR3 DNA: TGTGCCAGCAGCGTAGCCGAGGTACGGTCCTACAATGAGCAGTTCTTC
CDR3 protein: CASSVAEVRSYNEQFF

J gene: TRBJ2-7
clone size: few
D gene: -
V gene: TRBV27
CDR3 DNA: TGTGCCAGCAGTTTTGGACAGTACACCGAGCAGTACTTC
CDR3 protein: CASSFGQYTEQYF

J gene: TRBJ1-6
clone size: -
D gene: -
V gene: TRBV4-2
CDR3 DNA: TGTGCCAGCAGCCAAGACAGAGGGAATTCACCCCTCCACTTT
CDR3 protein: CASSQDRGNSPLHF

J gene: TRBJ2-1
clone size: -
D gene: -
V gene: TRBV7-9
CDR3 DNA: TGTGCCAGCAGCTTAGTAGGAAAGTACAATGAGCAGTTCTTC
CDR3 protein: CASSLVGKYNEQFF

J gene: TRBJ1-4
clone size: -
D gene: -
V gene: TRBV3-1/TRBV3-2
CDR3 DNA: TGTGCCAGCAGTTTACTCCGGGACTCACTAGAAAAACTGTTTTTT
CDR3 protein: CASSLLRDSLEKLFF

J gene: TRBJ2-1
clone size: -
D gene: -
V gene: TRBV7-9
CDR3 DNA: TGTGCCAGCAGCTCCAGACTTGAGGGGAGCAATGAGCAGTTCTTC
CDR3 protein: CASSSRLEGSNEQFF

J gene: TRBJ1-2
clone size: -
D gene: -
V gene: TRBV6-5
CDR3 DNA: TGTGCCAGCAGTTACTCGCGGGTGTATGGCTACACCTTC
CDR3 protein: CASSYSRVYGYTF

J gene: TRBJ2-4
clone size: -
D gene: TRBD1
V gene: TRBV30
CDR3 DNA: TGTGCCTGGAGTATCCGGGACAGGGGCTCTATAGCCAAAAACATTCAGTACTTC
CDR3 protein: CAWSIRDRGSIAKNIQYF

J gene: TRBJ1-2
clone size: -
D gene: -
V gene: TRBV5-6
CDR3 DNA: TGTGCCAGCAGCCACAGGGTTTGGGGCGACTATGGCTACACCTTC
CDR3 protein: CASSHRVWGDYGYTF

J gene: TRBJ1-2
clone size: -
D gene: -
V gene: TRBV11-3
CDR3 DNA: TGTGCCAGCAGCTTGGATAATCGGGGACGGCGGGATGGCTACACCTTC
CDR3 protein: CASSLDNRGRRDGYTF

J gene: TRBJ1-2
clone size: -
D gene: -
V gene: TRBV11-2
CDR3 DNA: TGTGCCAGCAGCCCCATCCTGGACAGCCTCTATGGCTACACCTTC
CDR3 protein: CASSPILDSLYGYTF

J gene: TRBJ1-1
clone size: -
D gene: -
V gene: TRBV28
CDR3 DNA: TGTGCCAGCAGATTGCCGGGCAGCCCTAACACTGAAGCTTTCTTT
CDR3 protein: CASRLPGSPNTEAFF

J gene: TRBJ1-4
clone size: -
D gene: -
V gene: TRBV6-5
CDR3 DNA: TGTGCCAGCAGTTACTCCCCGGGGGGGGCTAATGAAAAACTGTTTTTT
CDR3 protein: CASSYSPGGANEKLFF

J gene: TRBJ1-4
clone size: once
D gene: -
V gene: TRBV6-5
CDR3 DNA: TGTGCCAGCAGTAGAGAAAGAGGTGAAAAACTGTTTTTT
CDR3 protein: CASSRERGEKLFF

J gene: TRBJ2-3
clone size: -
D gene: -
V gene: TRBV7-2
CDR3 DNA: TGTGCCAGCAGCCCCGGCCCAGGTACGCAGTATTTT
CDR3 protein: CASSPGPGTQYF

J gene: TRBJ2-6
clone size: -
D gene: TRBD2
V gene: TRBV2
CDR3 DNA: TGTGCCAGCACGCAGCGGGGGACGAATGCCAACGTCCTGACTTTC
CDR3 protein: CASTQRGTNANVLTF

J gene: TRBJ2-5
clone size: -
D gene: -
V gene: TRBV5-1
CDR3 DNA: TGCGCCAGCAGCTTAGGCCTCTGGGAGACCCAGTACTTC
CDR3 protein: CASSLGLWETQYF

J gene: TRBJ1-1
clone size: once
D gene: -
V gene: TRBV5-1
CDR3 DNA: TGCGCCAGCATGGCAGGTACCAACCCGTGGAACACTGAAGCTTTCTTT
CDR3 protein: CASMAGTNPWNTEAFF

J gene: TRBJ1-5
clone size: -
D gene: -
V gene: TRBV9
CDR3 DNA: TGTGCCAGCAGCCCACTGGCACAGAGCAATCAGCCCCAGCATTTT
CDR3 protein: CASSPLAQSNQPQHF

J gene: TRBJ2-1
clone size: -
D gene: -
V gene: TRBV4-3
CDR3 DNA: TGCGCCAGCAGCCAGGATAACCGGGACGCCTACAATGAGCAGTTCTTC
CDR3 protein: CASSQDNRDAYNEQFF

J gene: TRBJ1-2
clone size: -
D gene: -
V gene: TRBV24-1
CDR3 DNA: TGTGCCACCAGTGAGGACGGACATGGCTACACCTTC
CDR3 protein: CATSEDGHGYTF

J gene: TRBJ2-3
clone size: -
D gene: TRBD2
V gene: TRBV5-8
CDR3 DNA: TGTGCCAGCAGCTTTGTGCCTAGCGGGAGCATTAGGACAGATACGCAGTATTTT
CDR3 protein: CASSFVPSGSIRTDTQYF

J gene: TRBJ2-7
clone size: -
D gene: -
V gene: TRBV9
CDR3 DNA: TGTGCCAGCAGCGTAGGTATAGGCGCCACCTACGAGCAGTACTTC
CDR3 protein: CASSVGIGATYEQYF

J gene: TRBJ2-7
clone size: -
D gene: -
V gene: TRBV25-1
CDR3 DNA: TGTGCCAGCAGTGAATCCGTCCTAAGAGACGAGCAGTACTTC
CDR3 protein: CASSESVLRDEQYF

J gene: TRBJ2-2
clone size: once
D gene: -
V gene: TRBV9
CDR3 DNA: TGTGCCAGCAGCGTAGGAGATAGCTGGGACACCGGGGAGCTGTTTTTT
CDR3 protein: CASSVGDSWDTGELFF

J gene: TRBJ1-5
clone size: -
D gene: -
V gene: TRBV6-2/TRBV6-3
CDR3 DNA: TGTGCCAGCAGCGAACGGGGGGGGCATCAGCCCCAGCATTTT
CDR3 protein: CASSERGGHQPQHF

J gene: TRBJ2-1
clone size: once
D gene: TRBD2
V gene: TRBV30
CDR3 DNA: TGTGCCTGGAGTGGTTTTGCTGTGGGGACTAGCGGGGGTCACTACAATGAGCAGTTCTTC
CDR3 protein: CAWSGFAVGTSGGHYNEQFF

J gene: TRBJ1-6
clone size: -
D gene: -
V gene: TRBV5-8
CDR3 DNA: TGTGCCAGCAGCCCCAATATGGGGAGGTTTGGATCACCCCTCCACTTT
CDR3 protein: CASSPNMGRFGSPLHF

J gene: TRBJ1-6
clone size: -
D gene: -
V gene: TRBV28
CDR3 DNA: TGTGCCACGTGGGAGACTTCCTATAATTCACCCCTCCACTTT
CDR3 protein: CATWETSYNSPLHF

J gene: TRBJ1-2
clone size: -
D gene: -
V gene: TRBV12-3/TRBV12-4
CDR3 DNA: TGTGCCAGCACCAGGGTGAGGTCTGGCTACACCTTC
CDR3 protein: CASTRVRSGYTF

J gene: TRBJ2-7
clone size: -
D gene: TRBD1
V gene: TRBV5-1
CDR3 DNA: TGCGCCAGCAGCGTCTCAACCCGGGACAGGGGGAGCTACGAGCAGTACTTC
CDR3 protein: CASSVSTRDRGSYEQYF

J gene: TRBJ2-3
clone size: -
D gene: TRBD2
V gene: TRBV3-1/TRBV3-2
CDR3 DNA: TGTGCCAGCAGCCAGAGGATAGCGGGAGGTGCAGATACGCAGTATTTT
CDR3 protein: CASSQRIAGGADTQYF

J gene: TRBJ2-5
clone size: -
D gene: -
V gene: TRBV9
CDR3 DNA: TGTGCCAGCAGCCCCCATGGAGAGACCCAGTACTTC
CDR3 protein: CASSPHGETQYF

J gene: TRBJ2-1
clone size: -
D gene: TRBD2
V gene: TRBV7-9
CDR3 DNA: TGTGCCAGCAGCCCAGCTCTAGCGGGGTACAATGAGCAGTTCTTC
CDR3 protein: CASSPALAGYNEQFF

J gene: TRBJ2-2
clone size: -
D gene: -
V gene: TRBV27
CDR3 DNA: TGTGCCAGCAGTCCACAGGGTCCCAACACCGGGGAGCTGTTTTTT
CDR3 protein: CASSPQGPNTGELFF

J gene: TRBJ2-2
clone size: -
D gene: -
V gene: TRBV7-2
CDR3 DNA: TGTGCCAGCAGCTTAAGGAGGGGCGGGGAGCTGTTTTTT
CDR3 protein: CASSLRRGGELFF

J gene: TRBJ2-2
clone size: -
D gene: -
V gene: TRBV6-5
CDR3 DNA: TGTGCCAGCAGTTCACCGGGAGAGAACACCGGGGAGCTGTTTTTT
CDR3 protein: CASSSPGENTGELFF

J gene: TRBJ2-7
clone size: -
D gene: -
V gene: TRBV18
CDR3 DNA: TGTGCCAGCTCACCACCGAGAAGTCTCGAGCAGTACTTC
CDR3 protein: CASSPPRSLEQYF

J gene: TRBJ2-7
clone size: -
D gene: -
V gene: TRBV5-1
CDR3 DNA: TGCGCCAGCAGCTTGGCTGGGGTCGAGTCCTACGAGCAGTACTTC
CDR3 protein: CASSLAGVESYEQYF

J gene: TRBJ1-3
clone size: once
D gene: TRBD1
V gene: TRBV9
CDR3 DNA: TGTGCCAGCAGCGACCGGCCCTCAGGGGGCCGTGGAAACACCATATATTTT
CDR3 protein: CASSDRPSGGRGNTIYF

J gene: TRBJ2-5
clone size: -
D gene: -
V gene: TRBV7-2
CDR3 DNA: TGTGCCAGCAGCTTAACGCGGGAAGAGACCCAGTACTTC
CDR3 protein: CASSLTREETQYF

J gene: TRBJ1-5
clone size: -
D gene: TRBD1
V gene: TRBV5-6
CDR3 DNA: TGTGCCAGCAGCCTCCCGGGACAGGGGAGAAATCAGCCCCAGCATTTT
CDR3 protein: CASSLPGQGRNQPQHF

J gene: TRBJ2-7
clone size: -
D gene: -
V gene: TRBV25-1
CDR3 DNA: TGTGCCAGCAGTGGGGCACGGACAGTGAGCGAGCAGTACTTC
CDR3 protein: CASSGARTVSEQYF

J gene: TRBJ2-7
clone size: -
D gene: TRBD1
V gene: TRBV4-3
CDR3 DNA: TGCGCCAGCAGCCAGAACCCCCCCGGGACAGGGGTTTCCTACGAGCAGTACTTC
CDR3 protein: CASSQNPPGTGVSYEQYF

J gene: TRBJ2-7
clone size: -
D gene: TRBD1
V gene: TRBV11-3
CDR3 DNA: TGTGCCAGCAGCTTTTTCGGGGACAGCCACTACGAGCAGTACTTC
CDR3 protein: CASSFFGDSHYEQYF

J gene: TRBJ2-7
clone size: -
D gene: -
V gene: TRBV4-2
CDR3 DNA: TGTGCCAGCAGCCCAGGGACTTCCAACACCTACGAGCAGTACTTC
CDR3 protein: CASSPGTSNTYEQYF

J gene: TRBJ2-2
clone size: -
D gene: -
V gene: TRBV5-4
CDR3 DNA: TGTGCCAGCAGCCCGAGTCGGGGGAGGAACACCGGGGAGCTGTTTTTT
CDR3 protein: CASSPSRGRNTGELFF

J gene: TRBJ2-1
clone size: -
D gene: -
V gene: TRBV2
CDR3 DNA: TGTGCCAGCAGTGAAGTATCGGGAGCCTTTGAGCAGTTCTTC
CDR3 protein: CASSEVSGAFEQFF

J gene: TRBJ1-2
clone size: -
D gene: -
V gene: TRBV29-1
CDR3 DNA: TGCATTTGCGCGGGTAACTATGGCTACACCTTC
CDR3 protein: CICAGNYGYTF

J gene: TRBJ2-4
clone size: -
D gene: -
V gene: TRBV28
CDR3 DNA: TGTGCCAGCAGTTTGACCGGTATAGCCAAAAACATTCAGTACTTC
CDR3 protein: CASSLTGIAKNIQYF

J gene: TRBJ1-2
clone size: -
D gene: -
V gene: TRBV30
CDR3 DNA: TGTGCCTGGAGTGTGCAGTTGAACTATGGCTACACCTTC
CDR3 protein: CAWSVQLNYGYTF

J gene: TRBJ1-5
clone size: few
D gene: -
V gene: TRBV6-1
CDR3 DNA: TGTGCCAGCAGTGAATTGAGGAATAGCAATCAGCCCCAGCATTTT
CDR3 protein: CASSELRNSNQPQHF